Presented here are 26 T cell receptor beta chains from one specimen sequenced in a study of chronic HIV infection and antiretroviral therapy. Each CDR3 protein gets one entry after TCRdb re-called the 5' RACE reads with MiXCR. The table includes more than 25,000 distinct CDR3 sequences, roughly 9.1% detected once. The sequenced sample consisted of peripheral blood. These receptors originate from an adult who had HIV and had not received antiretroviral therapy, or was an uninfected healthy control (not recorded which).

Many counts were recorded for this clonotype. The chain combines TRBV3-1 with TRBJ2-2; 9 bases match TRBD1. There are 17 residues in the CDR3. Germline V gene sequence: CDR1 LGHDT, CDR2 YNNKEL (reference sequence). Trimming removed 2 bases from V and 1 base from J; junction bases left unmatched: 5. The CDR3 DNA reads TGTGCCAGCAGCCAACTCCGGGACAGGGTGAACACCGGGGAGCTGTTTTTT. It encodes CASSQLRDRVNTGELFF.

This clonotype was counted many times. The chain has TRBV7-9 and TRBJ2-3; 10 nucleotides match TRBD2. The CDR3 length is 18 residues. Germline CDR1 and CDR2: SEHNR and FQNEAQ (reference sequence). The J segment lost 4 bases and the V segment lost 1 base, leaving 11 bases of the junction unmatched. CDR3 nucleotide sequence: TGTGCCAGCAGCTTAGGAGCGTCGGGGACTAGCGCTTCAGATACGCAGTATTTT. Translating gives CASSLGASGTSASDTQYF.

There are a few counts of this clonotype. The chain links TRBV4-1 to TRBJ1-3; the D gene is possibly TRBD1 (6 bases). The CDR3 consists of 17 residues. Trimming removed 4 bases from V and 0 bases from J, with 16 bases in between. CDR1 MGHRA and CDR2 YSYEKL come from the germline V gene. The CDR3 DNA sequence: TGCGCCAGCAGCCCCACGGACAGCTCTTTCTCTGGAAACACCATATATTTT. It codes for CASSPTDSSFSGNTIYF.

The V gene is TRBV6-1, the J gene TRBJ1-4; no definite D call. V lost 6 bases and J lost 6, with 14 bases in between. CDR3 length: 14 residues. Germline V gives CDR1 MNHNS, CDR2 SASEGT. The CDR3 DNA is TGTGCCAGCAGCCTCTTTAAGGAATATGAAAAACTGTTTTTT. Amino acid sequence: CASSLFKEYEKLFF.

This clonotype was counted at least ten times. CDR3 DNA sequence: TGTGCCAGCAGCCCGGACAATTCACCCCTCCACTTT. It encodes CASSPDNSPLHF. The chain couples TRBV9 to TRBJ1-6; no clear D gene. Trimming cost V 4 bases and J 7 bases, with 6 bases left between them. The CDR3 contains 12 residues. Germline CDR1 SGDLS, CDR2 YYNGEE.

CDR3 protein: CSVEGPQGVYEQFF. CDR3 DNA sequence: TGCAGCGTTGAAGGGCCCCAGGGGGTGTATGAGCAGTTCTTC. The rearrangement links TRBV29-1 to TRBJ2-1, with 7 bases identical to TRBD1. CDR3 size: 14 residues. V dropped 1 base and J dropped 8; count of bases not matched to a gene: 8. Germline values: CDR1 SQVTM, CDR2 ANQGSEA.

The rearrangement links TRBV11-2 to TRBJ1-1; D remains ambiguous. V was trimmed by 6 bases and J by 0 bases, leaving 8 bases between them. The CDR3 sequence is 13 residues long. The germline V gene encodes CDR1 SGHAT and CDR2 FQNNGV. The CDR3 DNA follows: TGTGCCAGCAGGGAGCGGTTGAACACTGAAGCTTTCTTT. Protein sequence: CASRERLNTEAFF.

The chain links TRBV11-2 to TRBJ2-7; D is ambiguous. The V gene's germline CDR1 is SGHAT and CDR2 FQNNGV. Trimming left V 5 bases short and J 0 bases short, with 8 bases between. CDR3 size: 13 residues. CDR3 sequence: CASSVGPSYEQYF. For the CDR3, the DNA is TGTGCCAGCAGCGTAGGCCCCTCCTACGAGCAGTACTTC.

The CDR3 loop is CASSARKMTDTQYF. CDR3 coding DNA: TGTGCCAGCAGCGCCAGGAAAATGACAGATACGCAGTATTTT. The rearrangement uses TRBV7-8 and TRBJ2-3; unclear D gene. Germline V CDR1 and CDR2: SGHVS, FQNEAQ. V was cut by 5 bases and J by 3 bases, with 12 bases left in between. The CDR3 is made up of 14 amino acids.

In this sample, this clonotype turned up many times. The chain has TRBV7-9 and TRBJ1-5; 11 bases map to TRBD1. The CDR3 is 16 amino acids. Germline values: CDR1 SEHNR, CDR2 FQNEAQ (reference sequence). V was pared by 5 bases and J by 1 base, with 4 bases of the junction left unmatched. CDR3 in amino acids: CASSRGQGGSNQPQHF. In nucleotides, the CDR3 is TGTGCCAGCAGCCGGGGACAGGGGGGCAGCAATCAGCCCCAGCATTTT.

This clonotype was found many times. The rearrangement joins TRBV18 to TRBJ2-1; TRBD1 or TRBD2 may be the D gene (5 bases each). Trimming shortened V by 3 bases and J by 4 bases, and 13 bases separated the two germline ends. This CDR3 is built from 15 residues. In germline, CDR1 is KGHSH, CDR2 LQKENI. CDR3 residues: CASSPDGGMYNEQFF. The CDR3 DNA sequence: TGTGCCAGCTCACCGGATGGGGGTATGTACAATGAGCAGTTCTTC.

This clonotype showed up many times. The J gene is TRBJ2-1, the V gene TRBV3-1, with D possibly TRBD1 on 5 matching bases. Germline CDR1 reads LGHDT; CDR2 reads YNNKEL (reference sequence). Trimming shortened V by 1 base and J by 6 bases, and 7 bases separated the two germline ends. CDR3 length: 13 residues. CDR3 sequence reads: CASSQGQSNEQFF. DNA for the CDR3: TGTGCCAGCAGCCAAGGACAGAGCAATGAGCAGTTCTTC.

The CDR3 reads CSASIGRGPYEQYF. The CDR3 DNA reads TGCAGTGCTAGTATCGGGAGAGGTCCATACGAGCAGTACTTC. This chain uses TRBV20-1 with TRBJ2-7, with D possibly TRBD2 on 6 matching bases. V lost 3 bases to trimming and J lost 4 bases, with 16 bases between them. In germline, CDR1 is DFQATT, CDR2 SNEGSKA (reference sequence). The CDR3 is 14 residues long.

About this clonotype itself: This sequence may be a read error, since a much larger clone differs from it by one base. The chain couples TRBV6-4 to TRBJ2-2; TRBD2 matches at 11 bases. CDR1 is MRHNA and CDR2 is SNTAGT in the germline V gene. V lost 5 bases and J lost 4; bases outside the gene matches: 9. There are 17 residues in the CDR3. DNA of the CDR3: TGTGCCAGCAGTATACAGGACGGGACTAGCGGCACCGGGGAGCTGTTTTTT. Translation: CASSIQDGTSGTGELFF.

In this sample, this clonotype turned up many times. The V gene is TRBV6-2 or TRBV6-3, the J gene TRBJ1-1, with unresolved D. Germline CDR1 and CDR2: MNHEY and SVGEGT. The CDR3 extends over 12 amino acids. Trimming shortened V by 7 bases and J by 1 base, and 7 bases separated the two germline ends. In DNA form, the CDR3 reads TGTGCCAGCACCGAGGGGAACACTGAAGCTTTCTTT. This encodes CASTEGNTEAFF.

This clonotype was counted ten times or more. This chain connects TRBV13 to TRBJ1-1; D is unclear. This CDR3 contains 15 residues. Germline values: CDR1 PRHDT, CDR2 FYEKMQ (reference sequence). The germline V and J ends were trimmed by 6 bases and 1 base, with 15 bases remaining between them. CDR3 in DNA: TGTGCCAGCAGTCTCCGGCGGGGTACGAACACTGAAGCTTTCTTT. This codes for CASSLRRGTNTEAFF.

This clonotype was found many times. The V and J genes are TRBV7-9 and TRBJ1-2; TRBD1 agrees at 7 bases. Germline CDR1 and CDR2: SEHNR and FQNEAQ (reference sequence). This CDR3 has 12 residues. V lost 10 bases to trimming and J lost 2 bases; unmatched junction nucleotides: 4. CDR3 in amino acids: CAIGTENYGYTF. The CDR3 nucleotides read TGTGCCATTGGGACAGAAAACTATGGCTACACCTTC.

At least ten counts were recorded for this clonotype. CDR3 bases: TGCAGTGCTAGTAAACTGGGGACTCCCCCAGATACGCAGTATTTT. It encodes CSASKLGTPPDTQYF. The chain recombines TRBV20-1 with TRBJ2-3, with a possible D match to TRBD2 (6 bases). Germline lookup yields CDR1 DFQATT and CDR2 SNEGSKA (reference sequence). The CDR3 is made up of 15 amino acids. Trimming cost V 3 bases and J 4 bases, with 17 bases left between them.

This clonotype was found many times. The chain recombines TRBV11-2 with TRBJ2-3, with TRBD2 matching 8 bases. The germline V gene encodes CDR1 SGHAT and CDR2 FQNNGV. Trimming cost V 0 bases and J 2 bases; bases outside gene matches: 10. This CDR3 has 18 amino acids. Here the CDR3 reads CASSLDRETSAYTDTQYF. The CDR3, as DNA: TGTGCCAGCAGCTTAGATAGAGAGACTAGCGCCTACACAGATACGCAGTATTTT.

V and J are TRBV10-3 and TRBJ2-7, with D unresolved. V lost 6 bases and J 1 base, leaving 13 bases between the germline ends. Per germline, CDR1 ENHRY and CDR2 SYGVKD. There are 14 residues in the CDR3. This CDR3 is CAISPEGRSYEQYF. The CDR3 nucleotides are TGTGCCATCAGCCCGGAAGGCAGATCCTACGAGCAGTACTTC.

The chain employs TRBV29-1 and TRBJ1-6; D is unresolved. The V end lost 4 bases, the J end lost 7 bases, and 11 bases lay between the germline ends. CDR1 and CDR2 (germline): SQVTM, ANQGSEA. This CDR3 spans 13 amino acids. The CDR3 is CSVGETGNSPLHF. The CDR3 region has the DNA TGCAGCGTTGGGGAGACGGGGAATTCACCCCTCCACTTT.

This clonotype turned up a few times. The chain recombines TRBV10-3 with TRBJ2-3; TRBD2 matches at 8 bases. This CDR3 is built from 14 residues. The germline V gene encodes CDR1 ENHRY and CDR2 SYGVKD. Losses at the gene ends were 11 bases for V and 3 bases for J; bases not matched to a gene: 10. As DNA, the CDR3 is TGTGCCTCAACCTCAGGACTAGCAACAGATACGCAGTATTTT. Amino acids: CASTSGLATDTQYF.

This clonotype was detected once. J is TRBJ1-5 and V is TRBV6-2 or TRBV6-3; perhaps TRBD1 as D (5 bases). V was shortened by 7 bases and J by 3 bases, with 16 bases between the two germline ends. The CDR3 extends over 15 amino acids. Germline V lookup: CDR1 MNHEY, CDR2 SVGEGT. This CDR3 reads CASNLGTALNQPQHF. For the CDR3, the DNA is TGTGCCAGCAATCTAGGGACGGCACTCAATCAGCCCCAGCATTTT.

Only a few counts were recorded for this clonotype. The chain has TRBV30 and TRBJ2-7, with 7 nucleotides matching TRBD2. The CDR3 length is 14 residues. Germline assignment: CDR1 GTSNPN and CDR2 SVGIG (reference sequence). V was pared by 5 bases and J by 0 bases, with 7 bases of the junction left unmatched. The CDR3 coding sequence is TGTGCCTGGTCCGCCGCTAGCGGCTCCTACGAGCAGTACTTC. Translation: CAWSAASGSYEQYF.

This clonotype was recorded many times. This chain joins TRBV5-6 and TRBJ2-3; no clear D gene. Per the germline V gene, CDR1 is SGHDT and CDR2 is YYEEEE. V was pared by 5 bases and J by 1 base, with 11 bases between. This CDR3 contains 14 residues. CDR3 sequence (DNA): TGTGCCAGCAGTCTTCCGCAGGGCACAGATACGCAGTATTTT. Protein sequence: CASSLPQGTDTQYF.

This clonotype was recorded a few times. The genes are TRBV29-1 and TRBJ1-1, with 9 bases that match TRBD1. J lost 5 bases, V lost 3 bases, and 4 bases had no gene match. The CDR3 spans 13 residues. The V gene's germline CDR1 is SQVTM and CDR2 ANQGSEA. CDR3 sequence: CSVEGTGRTEAFF. The CDR3 region has the DNA TGCAGCGTTGAGGGGACAGGGCGGACTGAAGCTTTCTTT.